The rows below give T cell receptor beta chains drawn from one sample of a study of T cell responses to AZD1222 COVID-19 vaccine. TCRdb's copy holds only in-frame clones and misses some; the assay was immunoSEQ multiplex PCR. The data show 200,000 or so clones, with 90% seen just once and under 6.5% held by the top ten. Here the sequenced sample was peripheral blood, taken on day 0 of AZD1222 vaccination. Every receptor here comes from an adult in good health. Each CDR3 is given with its conserved first and last residue. D genes are given only for firm matches. Size is omitted from some rows. Given values are once, few, many or a class for expanded clones.

v_gene	d_gene	abundance	j_gene	CDR3aa	CDR3nt
TRBV10-3	.	.	TRBJ1-2	CATQQGNYGYTF	TGTGCCACCCAACAGGGAAACTATGGCTACACCTTC
TRBV28	.	.	TRBJ1-2	CATYGTTEEATNYGYTF	TGTGCCACATACGGGACAACTGAGGAGGCTACTAACTATGGCTACACCTTC
TRBV2	.	.	TRBJ2-3	CASSEPNILASTDTQYF	TGTGCCAGCAGTGAACCGAACATTCTAGCGAGCACAGATACGCAGTATTTT
TRBV4-3	.	.	TRBJ1-1	CASSPERRATEAFF	TGCGCCAGCAGCCCGGAGAGGAGGGCCACTGAAGCTTTCTTT
TRBV5-4	.	.	TRBJ1-3	CASSLTTGGNTIYF	TGTGCCAGCAGCCTAACGACGGGTGGAAACACCATATATTTT
TRBV2	.	few	TRBJ1-4	CASSLPGIEKLFF	TGTGCCAGCAGCCTTCCGGGTATTGAAAAACTGTTTTTT
TRBV5-1	.	.	TRBJ2-7	CASSLGLISYEQYF	TGCGCCAGCAGCTTGGGACTAATCTCCTACGAGCAGTACTTC
TRBV7-2	.	.	TRBJ1-3	CASSPRNSGNTIYF	TGTGCCAGCAGCCCACGAAATTCTGGAAACACCATATATTTT
TRBV7-9	.	.	TRBJ1-4	CASSLALQDRNEKLFF	TGTGCCAGCAGCTTAGCACTCCAGGATCGTAATGAAAAACTGTTTTTT
TRBV28	TRBD1	.	TRBJ2-1	CASSPPTGSHEQFF	TGTGCCAGCAGCCCCCCGACAGGGTCCCATGAGCAGTTCTTC
TRBV6-5	TRBD1	.	TRBJ2-5	CASSFGTDQETQYF	TGTGCCAGCAGCTTCGGGACAGACCAAGAGACCCAGTACTTC
TRBV7-9	.	.	TRBJ2-2	CASSLGTRSTGELFF	TGTGCCAGCAGCTTAGGGACCAGGTCCACCGGGGAGCTGTTTTTT
TRBV4-2	.	.	TRBJ1-3	CASSRDGSGNTIYF	TGTGCCAGCAGCCGGGACGGCTCTGGAAACACCATATATTTT
TRBV6-2/TRBV6-3	.	.	TRBJ1-5	CASSPLTGTTSVYSNQPQHF	TGTGCCAGCAGTCCCCTGACCGGGACAACCTCGGTATATAGCAATCAGCCCCAGCATTTT
TRBV4-3	.	.	TRBJ1-5	CASSLGFNQPQHF	TGCGCCAGCAGCCTCGGCTTCAATCAGCCCCAGCATTTT
TRBV19	.	.	TRBJ2-2	CASSIEVLSGPNTGELFF	TGTGCCAGTAGTATTGAGGTGTTGAGCGGTCCGAACACCGGGGAGCTGTTTTTT
TRBV2	TRBD2	.	TRBJ2-1	CASRRLAGAYNEQFF	TGTGCCAGCAGGCGACTAGCGGGGGCCTACAATGAGCAGTTCTTC
TRBV28	.	.	TRBJ1-1	CASSSATGNTEAFF	TGTGCCAGCAGTTCCGCGACAGGGAACACTGAAGCTTTCTTT
TRBV10-3	.	.	TRBJ2-3	CAIMASGGGADTQYF	TGTGCCATCATGGCCAGCGGAGGGGGGGCAGATACGCAGTATTTT
TRBV19	.	once	TRBJ2-3	CASSISSSTDTQYF	TGTGCCAGTAGTATTTCGTCCAGCACAGATACGCAGTATTTT
TRBV9	.	.	TRBJ2-2	CASSTGALNTGELFF	TGTGCCAGCAGCACAGGCGCCCTTAACACCGGGGAGCTGTTTTTT
TRBV10-2	.	few	TRBJ1-5	CASSQANSNQPQHF	TGCGCCAGCAGCCAGGCTAATAGCAATCAGCCCCAGCATTTT
TRBV6-5	TRBD1	.	TRBJ1-2	CASSYSDRVTGYTF	TGTGCCAGCAGTTACTCGGACAGGGTGACTGGCTACACCTTC